Listed below are T cell receptor beta chains from one sample, sequenced in a study of blood T cell repertoires in COVID-19. Sequencing was performed with immunoSEQ multiplex PCR; in TCRdb, only in-frame clones are kept and a portion is missing. The table shows about 380,000 clones, with less than 85% occurring only once. Source material: peripheral blood. The source of these receptors is a woman aged 18-35 years with acute or convalescent COVID-19. The CDR3 runs from the conserved cysteine through the conserved F or W. The order of the fields is J gene, V gene, clone size, D gene, CDR3 DNA, CDR3 protein. A D gene is named only where the DNA matches it firmly. A row's size may be missing; if present it is once, few, many or a size class.

>TRBJ2-7|TRBV2|NA|TRBD1
TGTGCCAGCAGGACAGGGGAGAACGAGCAGTACTTC
CASRTGENEQYF
>TRBJ1-2|TRBV24-1|NA|NA
TGTGCCACCAGTGACGACAGGTATGGCTACACCTTC
CATSDDRYGYTF
>TRBJ2-7|TRBV7-8|NA|TRBD1
TGTGCCAGCAGCCCGGGACAGGGCACCTACGAGCAGTACTTC
CASSPGQGTYEQYF
>TRBJ1-5|TRBV30|few|NA
TGTGCCTGGAGTGATAAGCGTCGGCCCCAGCATTTT
CAWSDKRRPQHF
>TRBJ2-3|TRBV7-7|NA|TRBD2
TGTGCCAGCAGCTTGCTAGCGGGGCGCCTTGATACGCAGTATTTT
CASSLLAGRLDTQYF
>TRBJ1-1|TRBV7-3|NA|TRBD1
TGTGCCAGCAGCGGAGGGACAGGGAATTCCGCTGAAGCTTTCTTT
CASSGGTGNSAEAFF
>TRBJ2-1|TRBV6-5|NA|NA
TGTGCCAGCAGTTACAGTCCGGGACTCGAGTTCTTC
CASSYSPGLEFF
>TRBJ1-2|TRBV5-8|NA|NA
TGTGCCAGCAGCTTGTCGGGTCACTATGGCTACACCTTC
CASSLSGHYGYTF
>TRBJ2-3|TRBV4-2|few|NA
TGTGCCAGCAGCCAAGGAGGAGTAGTCACAGATACGCAGTATTTT
CASSQGGVVTDTQYF
>TRBJ1-1|TRBV5-1|NA|NA
TGCGCCAGCAGCCTTCAGGAGAACACTGAAGCTTTCTTT
CASSLQENTEAFF
>TRBJ2-2|TRBV24-1|few|NA
TGTGCCACCAGTGATACCTCCGGGAGCCCCACCGGGGAGCTGTTTTTT
CATSDTSGSPTGELFF
>TRBJ1-1|TRBV7-3|NA|TRBD1
TGTGCCAGCAGCCCGACAGGGACCCCCCTGGGCACTGAAGCTTTCTTT
CASSPTGTPLGTEAFF